This TCR beta chain is drawn from a study of blood T cell repertoires in COVID-19. Per the original data handling: The authors estimated nucleated cell counts from reference gene primer amplification. The assay was immunoSEQ multiplex PCR, and TCRdb's table has in-frame clones only and misses some. Clone size and V and J calls were adopted from that table, with D and trimming inferred from the DNA. The data contain some 200,000 clones, more than 80% of them singletons. Sequencing was done on a sample of peripheral blood. The TCR sequence derives from a woman aged 55-69 years with acute or convalescent COVID-19.

The DNA of the CDR3 is TGTGCCAGCAGCGCTACTAGGTGGGAGATCCGTCACTATGGCTACACCTTC. Protein: CASSATRWEIRHYGYTF. The chain couples TRBV5-4 to TRBJ1-2; no clear D gene. This CDR3 comprises 17 residues. Germline CDR1 is SGHNT and CDR2 is YYREEE (reference sequence). Trimming took 4 bases from V and 3 from J, leaving 22 bases between them.